One TCR beta chain is described in this entry. The antigen is not known. Measured with immunoSEQ multiplex PCR; TCRdb has only the in-frame clones, and not every one. The sample has about 100,000 clones, over 90% seen once; the top ten hold 1% to 1.5%. These data originate in a study of siplizumab effects on memory and regulatory T cells. Germline lookup yields CDR1 MNHEY and CDR2 SMNVEV (reference sequence). Deletions cut 2 bases from V and 7 bases from J, with 11 bases between. The CDR3 sequence is 13 residues long. Study-wide results and limits: Naive or memory phenotype assignment was not possible for roughly 75-97% of proliferating CD4+ or CD8+ clones. Alloreactive CD4+ clones that could be mapped were on average about 69% Treg-derived with siplizumab, against 25% to 30% in controls. Researchers did not confirm the suppressive function of proliferating Tregs from siplizumab cultures.

The sequenced sample consisted of non-Treg CD4+ T cells sorted from blood. The clonotype originates from a human donor in good health. This chain links TRBV27 with TRBJ1-2; D is perhaps TRBD1 (5 bases). CDR3: CASSLRQGFGYTF. As DNA, the CDR3 is TGTGCCAGCAGTTTAAGGCAGGGCTTTGGCTACACCTTC.